This TCR beta chain was profiled in a study of T cells in localized non-small cell lung cancer. Study-wide findings and caveats: Overall survival was longer when the density of T cells in the blood was higher.

Produced via immunoSEQ multiplex PCR; TCRdb's table is partial and in-frame only. The sample lists about 3,200 clones; roughly 26% were seen once. Concerning this clone itself: The antigen is undetermined.

Trimming took 2 bases from V and 1 from J, leaving 14 bases between them. This CDR3 has 16 residues. The germline V gene has CDR1 KGHSH and CDR2 LQKENI. The input for sequencing was lung tumor tissue, taken before any cancer treatment. This TCR was recovered from a man between 40 and 70 years old with stage I lung adenocarcinoma. The rearrangement links TRBV18 to TRBJ1-1; possible D gene TRBD1, 5 bases. For the CDR3, the DNA is TGTGCCAGCTCACCAGGGGCAGGACTCCAGAACACTGAAGCTTTCTTT. It translates to CASSPGAGLQNTEAFF.